One and the same sample provided the 28 T cell receptor beta chains below, sequenced in a study of blood T cell repertoires in COVID-19. Clones were read by immunoSEQ multiplex PCR, and TCRdb kept only the in-frame ones, dropping some. Here the sample spans some 110,000 clones, around 84% being singletons. Source material: peripheral blood. All receptors derive from a man in his forties with acute or convalescent COVID-19.

The chain combines TRBV7-2 with TRBJ1-6; D is uncertain. V gave up 0 bases and J gave up 14 bases, with 17 bases separating them. Germline lookup yields CDR1 SGHTA and CDR2 FQGNSA. The CDR3 length is 15 residues. The CDR3 loop is CASSLATRPNSALHF. The CDR3 region has the DNA TGTGCCAGCAGCTTAGCGACGAGGCCTAATTCGGCCCTCCACTTT.

The rearrangement links TRBV18 to TRBJ2-3; 9 positions match TRBD2. The junction had 8 bases not matched to a gene; V was cut back by 4 bases and J by 0 bases. The CDR3 is 17 amino acids. Germline V gene lookup returns CDR1 KGHSH and CDR2 LQKENI. The CDR3 here is CASSLNLAGTSTDTQYF. CDR3 nucleotide sequence: TGTGCCAGCTCACTGAACCTAGCGGGAACGAGCACAGATACGCAGTATTTT.

The chain recombines TRBV24-1 with TRBJ2-5, with a tentative D call TRBD2 (5 bases). Germline V gene lookup returns CDR1 KGHDR and CDR2 SFDVKD. This CDR3 spans 14 amino acids. The V gene lost 3 bases and the J gene lost 4 bases, with 11 bases spanning the gap. Here the CDR3 reads CATSDPGLLETQYF. In DNA form, the CDR3 reads TGTGCCACCAGTGATCCCGGACTTTTAGAGACCCAGTACTTC.

This chain links TRBV7-9 with TRBJ2-5; the D is unclear. V was cut by 2 bases and J by 1 base, with 5 bases left in between. The CDR3 is made up of 13 amino acids. Germline V gene lookup returns CDR1 SEHNR and CDR2 FQNEAQ (reference sequence). The CDR3 spells CASSLRSQETQYF. CDR3 DNA: TGTGCCAGCAGCTTAAGGAGCCAAGAGACCCAGTACTTC.

The chain has TRBV10-3 and TRBJ2-3; D not resolved. CDR3 length: 14 residues. The germline CDR1 and CDR2 sequences are ENHRY and SYGVKD. The germline V and J ends were trimmed by 4 bases and 2 bases, with 10 bases remaining between them. CDR3 DNA: TGTGCCATCAGTGTTACTAACCCCACAGATACGCAGTATTTT. Translating it yields CAISVTNPTDTQYF.

The V call is TRBV3-1 (or the pseudogene TRBV3-2), the J call TRBJ1-2; D gene uncertain. Trimming stripped 2 bases from V and 2 bases from J, with 6 bases between. The germline CDR1 and CDR2 sequences are LGHDT and YNNKEL (reference sequence). This CDR3 is built from 13 residues. CDR3 DNA sequence: TGTGCCAGCAGCCAAAAGAGCAACTATGGCTACACCTTC. Translated: CASSQKSNYGYTF.

V and J are TRBV7-3 and TRBJ2-1, with TRBD2 identical over 9 bases. Germline trimming cut 5 bases from V and 5 bases from J; bases unmatched to any gene: 10. The CDR3 contains 16 residues. Germline-derived CDR1 and CDR2 are SGHTA and FQGTGA. The CDR3 loop reads CASSEYSGSADNEQFF. Written as DNA, the CDR3 is TGTGCCAGCAGCGAGTATAGCGGGAGCGCCGACAATGAGCAGTTCTTC.

V usage is TRBV11-2 and J usage is TRBJ1-1; D call uncertain. V was clipped by 1 base and J by 0 bases, with 9 bases between them. The CDR3 contains 15 residues. Germline CDR1 and CDR2: SGHAT and FQNNGV. CDR3 in DNA: TGTGCCAGCAGCTTAGTCGGCCAGGTGAACACTGAAGCTTTCTTT. It translates to CASSLVGQVNTEAFF. The whole variable domain, remainder taken from reference TRBV11-2 and TRBJ1-1, is EAGVAQSPRYKIIEKRQSVAFWCNPISGHATLYWYQQILGQGPKLLIQFQNNGVVDDSQLPKDRFSAERLKGVDSTLKIQPAKLEDSAVYLCASSLVGQVNTEAFFGQGTRLTVV.

The chain employs TRBV29-1 and TRBJ2-4; D might be TRBD2 (5 bases). Germline loops: CDR1 SQVTM, CDR2 ANQGSEA. This CDR3 is built from 15 residues. V lost 6 bases and J lost 1, with 16 bases in between. DNA of the CDR3: TGCAGCGTCCCCATTAGGAGGTGGGCCAAAAACATTCAGTACTTC. Encoded protein: CSVPIRRWAKNIQYF.

This sequence joins TRBV19 and TRBJ1-4, with D possibly TRBD1 on 5 matching bases. This CDR3 is built from 15 residues. Germline V gene data show CDR1 as LNHDA and CDR2 as SQIVND (reference sequence). Trimming cost V 6 bases and J 7 bases, with 18 bases left between them. CDR3 sequence: CASSHYSGYGEKLFF. CDR3 DNA sequence: TGTGCCAGTAGCCACTACTCAGGGTATGGTGAAAAACTGTTTTTT. Combining the CDR3 with reference TRBV19 and TRBJ1-4 gives the whole variable domain DGGITQSPKYLFRKEGQNVTLSCEQNLNHDAMYWYRQDPGQGLRLIYYSQIVNDFQKGDIAEGYSVSREKKESFPLTVTSAQKNPTAFYLCASSHYSGYGEKLFFGSGTQLSVL.

The genes are TRBV3-1 (or the pseudogene TRBV3-2) and TRBJ2-7; TRBD2 aligns across 7 bases. Trimming took 5 bases from V and 1 from J; bases not matched to a gene: 5. This CDR3 comprises 14 residues. The germline V gene encodes CDR1 LGHDT and CDR2 YNNKEL (reference sequence). CDR3 region: CASSWGGQSYEQYF. CDR3 nucleotide sequence: TGTGCCAGCAGCTGGGGGGGTCAATCCTACGAGCAGTACTTC.

This rearrangement joins TRBV28 to TRBJ2-1; D is unresolved. Germline-derived CDR1 and CDR2 are MDHEN and SYDVKM. The CDR3 sequence is 13 residues long. The germline V and J ends were trimmed by 3 bases and 9 bases, with 12 bases remaining between them. The CDR3 spells CASSFSQVFEQFF. The CDR3 nucleotides are TGTGCCAGCAGTTTCTCCCAGGTATTTGAGCAGTTCTTC.

This chain connects TRBV19 to TRBJ1-1, with D possibly matching TRBD1 (5 bases). The germline V gene encodes CDR1 LNHDA and CDR2 SQIVND (reference sequence). The CDR3 is 11 residues long. The V end was cut by 2 bases, the J end by 14 bases, with 12 bases between. The CDR3 loop reads CASSIKTVAFF. Written as DNA, the CDR3 is TGTGCCAGTAGTATAAAGACAGTGGCCTTCTTT.

V is TRBV5-5 and J is TRBJ2-7, with 10 bases identical to TRBD1. There are 15 residues in the CDR3. Looked up from germline, CDR1 is SGHKS and CDR2 is YYEKEE (reference sequence). J gave up 4 bases and V 3 bases, and 7 bases lay outside the gene matches. CDR3 protein: CASSSRDRGRYEQYF. DNA for the CDR3: TGTGCCAGCAGCTCCCGGGACAGGGGAAGGTACGAGCAGTACTTC.

This clone was detected once. The V gene is TRBV12-3 or TRBV12-4, the J gene TRBJ1-2; D unresolved. The CDR3 consists of 10 residues. The V end lost 5 bases, the J end lost 5 bases, and 3 bases lay between the germline ends. CDR3 sequence: CASSRYGYTF. Written as DNA, the CDR3 is TGTGCCAGCAGTCGTTATGGCTACACCTTC.

This clone came up once. V and J are TRBV15 and TRBJ1-5; no clear D gene. The germline V gene has CDR1 LNHNV and CDR2 YYDKDF (reference sequence). V dropped 1 base and J dropped 3 bases, with 10 bases sitting between them. The CDR3 has 15 residues. In nucleotides, the CDR3 is TGTGCCACCAGCAGAGTGGTCGGGAACAATCAGCCCCAGCATTTT. The encoded protein is CATSRVVGNNQPQHF.

The genes are TRBV2 and TRBJ2-1; TRBD1 aligns across 8 bases. In germline, CDR1 is SNHLY, CDR2 FYNNEI. The V and J ends lost 4 bases and 7 bases, in that order; junction bases with no gene match: 12. The CDR3 contains 16 residues. The CDR3, as DNA: TGTGCCAGCAGTGGGTTATGGCAGGGGGCCGTTAATGAGCAGTTCTTC. Translation: CASSGLWQGAVNEQFF.

This rearrangement joins TRBV5-6 to TRBJ2-7, with 7 bases aligning to TRBD2. Germline CDR1 reads SGHDT; CDR2 reads YYEEEE. The CDR3 runs to 14 residues. J lost 5 bases, V lost 4 bases, and 9 bases had no gene match. In DNA, the CDR3 is TGTGCCAGCAGCCTTTCTATGGGGGGGAACGAGCAGTACTTC. Its protein product is CASSLSMGGNEQYF.

The V gene is TRBV7-6, the J gene TRBJ1-3, with no clear D. Germline CDR1 and CDR2: SGHVS and FNYEAQ. Trimming left V 4 bases short and J 9 bases short, with 10 bases between. The CDR3 runs to 12 residues. This CDR3 reads CASSSFFSTIYF. CDR3 nucleotide sequence: TGTGCCAGCAGCTCCTTTTTTAGCACCATATATTTT. Filled out from reference TRBV7-6 and TRBJ1-3, the complete variable domain reads GAGVSQSPRYKVTKRGQDVALRCDPISGHVSLYWYRQALGQGPEFLTYFNYEAQQDKSGLPNDRFSAERPEGSISTLTIQRTEQRDSAMYRCASSSFFSTIYFGEGSWLTVV.

This sequence joins TRBV20-1 and TRBJ2-7, with 12 nucleotides matching TRBD2. CDR1 and CDR2 (germline): DFQATT, SNEGSKA (reference sequence). The CDR3 covers 16 residues. Losses at the gene ends were 3 bases for V and 4 bases for J; bases not matched to a gene: 10. The chain's CDR3 is CSASPSSGRAGYEQYF. CDR3 bases: TGCAGTGCTAGTCCCTCTAGCGGGAGGGCAGGTTACGAGCAGTACTTC.

V gene TRBV7-6 combines with J gene TRBJ2-5, with TRBD1 matching over 8 bases. Germline CDR1 SGHVS, CDR2 FNYEAQ. V trimming: 5 bases; J trimming: 3 bases; junction bases outside the gene matches: 2. This CDR3 region has 13 residues. In nucleotides, the CDR3 is TGTGCCAGCAGCGCGGACAGGGAAGAGACCCAGTACTTC. Translated: CASSADREETQYF.

The rearrangement uses TRBV6-5 and TRBJ1-4; D is perhaps TRBD1 (5 bases). V dropped 7 bases and J dropped 2 bases, with 11 bases sitting between them. Per the germline V gene, CDR1 is MNHEY and CDR2 is SVGAGI. This CDR3 spans 14 amino acids. Written as DNA, the CDR3 is TGTGCCAGCACGGAGCGGGACACTAATGAAAAACTGTTTTTT. Encoded protein: CASTERDTNEKLFF.

This chain connects TRBV2 to TRBJ1-1; D may be TRBD1 (6 bases). Trimming cost V 5 bases and J 2 bases, with 15 bases left between them. The germline V gene encodes CDR1 SNHLY and CDR2 FYNNEI. The CDR3 is made up of 15 amino acids. The CDR3 nucleotides are TGTGCCAGCAGTCCACAGGGAATCACAAACACTGAAGCTTTCTTT. Encoded protein: CASSPQGITNTEAFF.

The gene calls are TRBV6-4 and TRBJ2-1; D is perhaps TRBD1 (5 bases). Trimming shortened V by 6 bases and J by 3 bases, and 18 bases separated the two germline ends. The germline gives CDR1 MRHNA, CDR2 SNTAGT. The length of the CDR3 is 16 residues. In DNA form, the CDR3 reads TGTGCCAGCAGCCCTCAGCCAGGGTTCGGCTACAATGAGCAGTTCTTC. Encoded protein: CASSPQPGFGYNEQFF.

The chain is built from TRBV30 and TRBJ1-2, with D possibly being TRBD1 (6 bases). The CDR3 is made up of 17 amino acids. Germline CDR1 reads GTSNPN; CDR2 reads SVGIG (reference sequence). Trimming stripped 0 bases from V and 3 bases from J, with 20 bases between. CDR3 bases: TGTGCCTGGAGTGTTCCGAGCAGGGGAAGACTGGACTATGGCTACACCTTC. Its protein is CAWSVPSRGRLDYGYTF.

The chain has TRBV11-2 and TRBJ1-1; no clear D gene. The V end lost 4 bases, the J end lost 7 bases, and 19 bases lay between the germline ends. The V gene's germline CDR1 is SGHAT and CDR2 FQNNGV. The CDR3 loop spans 15 amino acids. CDR3 DNA: TGTGCCAGCAGCTCCTCAACACGGGAAGGCGGTGAAGCTTTCTTT. It encodes CASSSSTREGGEAFF.

J is TRBJ1-5 and V is TRBV7-8, with 9 bases matching TRBD1. With V trimmed by 4 bases and J by 6 bases, 1 base remained unmatched. CDR1 is SGHVS and CDR2 is FQNEAQ in the germline V gene. The CDR3 sequence is 13 residues long. In DNA, the CDR3 is TGTGCCAGCAGCTCGACAGGGGGTCAGCCCCAGCATTTT. It is translated as CASSSTGGQPQHF.

J is TRBJ2-3 and V is TRBV28; D is unresolved. Trimming took 3 bases from V and 4 from J, leaving 11 bases between them. The CDR3 covers 14 residues. In germline, CDR1 is MDHEN, CDR2 SYDVKM. The CDR3 protein is CASSFSASPDTQYF. The CDR3 DNA follows: TGTGCCAGCAGTTTTTCCGCGTCCCCAGATACGCAGTATTTT.